The entry below describes one T cell receptor beta chain. Antigen unknown. The assay ran at deep level. Generated by immunoSEQ multiplex PCR, the TCRdb table keeps only in-frame clones and is missing some. The data hold around 510,000 clones, with around 95% observed a single time. This sample is part of a study of shared clonotypes between healthy human individuals. In the study overall: Donors had three CD4 naive, three CD4 memory, two CD8 naive and one CD8 memory plate apiece.

Notes on the study in general: Estimated richness was generally greater in naive than memory subsets.

Losses at the gene ends were 1 base for V and 5 bases for J; bases not matched to a gene: 6. The CDR3 length is 15 residues. The V gene's germline CDR1 is SGHRS and CDR2 YFSETQ. The TCR comes from a woman in her 30s in good health. The V and J genes are TRBV5-1 and TRBJ2-3, with 8 bases lining up with TRBD2. Sequences were obtained from naive CD4+ T cells sorted from blood. Subset here: CD45RA+ positively selected. The CDR3, as DNA: TGCGCCAGCAGCTTGACCGGGACTAGAGGAGATACGCAGTATTTT. It encodes CASSLTGTRGDTQYF.